The 12 T cell receptor beta chains below were found in one sample sequenced in a study of cytomegalovirus exposure and HLA in healthy donors. PCR primers comprised 60 Vbeta and 13 Jbeta primers. The method was immunoSEQ multiplex PCR; TCRdb's version includes in-frame clones alone and lacks a portion of them. The sample includes under 150,000 clones, approximately 78% seen only once; the top ten take 6.3%. The sample comprised PBMCs. The receptors here all came from a woman aged 40 to 50 in good health and CMV-seronegative.

This clone came up once. This chain joins TRBV27 and TRBJ2-2; weak D call: TRBD1 (5 bases). The CDR3 totals 13 residues. Germline V gene sequence: CDR1 MNHEY, CDR2 SMNVEV (reference sequence). V shed 3 bases and J shed 5 bases, with 7 bases lying between them. The CDR3 region has the DNA TGTGCCAGCAGTTTCCAGGGTACCGGGGAGCTGTTTTTT. Translating it yields CASSFQGTGELFF.

The rearrangement uses TRBV18 and TRBJ1-5; D may be TRBD1 (5 bases). The CDR3 consists of 17 residues. Germline CDR1 and CDR2: KGHSH and LQKENI. The V and J ends lost 5 bases and 0 bases respectively, with 17 bases between them. In DNA form, the CDR3 reads TGTGCCAGCTCATCGCGGGACGCTCGCCATAGCAATCAGCCCCAGCATTTT. This translates into CASSSRDARHSNQPQHF. Supplemented by reference TRBV18 and TRBJ1-5, the full variable domain reads NAGVMQNPRHLVRRRGQEARLRCSPMKGHSHVYWYRQLPEEGLKFMVYLQKENIIDESGMPKERFSAEFPKEGPSILRIQQVVRGDSAAYFCASSSRDARHSNQPQHFGDGTRLSIL.

This clone appeared once. The chain employs TRBV5-6 and TRBJ2-7; the match to TRBD1 covers 11 bases. The CDR3 has 12 residues. The V gene's germline CDR1 is SGHDT and CDR2 YYEEEE. The junction had 1 base not matched to a gene; V was cut back by 7 bases and J by 4 bases. CDR3 region: CASGQGAYEQYF. In DNA, the CDR3 is TGTGCCAGCGGACAGGGGGCGTACGAGCAGTACTTC.

This CDR3 reads CASSESPSTGIGYTF. For the CDR3, the DNA is TGTGCCAGCAGTGAATCTCCCTCGACAGGGATTGGCTACACCTTC. The chain employs TRBV6-1 and TRBJ1-2, with 7 bases identical to TRBD1. The CDR3 consists of 15 residues. Germline V lookup: CDR1 MNHNS, CDR2 SASEGT. V gave up 2 bases and J gave up 7 bases; unmatched junction bases: 10.

The V gene is TRBV27, the J gene TRBJ2-1; TRBD2 aligns across 7 bases. CDR1 is MNHEY, CDR2 SMNVEV, per germline (reference sequence). The CDR3 runs 15 residues. The V gene end was trimmed by 1 base and the J gene end by 10 bases; junction bases not matched to a gene: 10. The CDR3 loop is CASSLFAGVLAEQFF. In DNA form, the CDR3 reads TGTGCCAGCAGTTTATTCGCGGGGGTCCTCGCGGAGCAGTTCTTC.

This chain connects TRBV10-1 to TRBJ2-3; D gene ambiguous. The ends were cut back, 0 bases at V and 0 bases at J, with 4 bases in the middle. The CDR3 is 14 amino acids. Germline CDR1 and CDR2: WNHNN and SYGVQD (reference sequence). In DNA, the CDR3 is TGCGCCAGCAGTGAGTCCCAGAGCACAGATACGCAGTATTTT. Translating it yields CASSESQSTDTQYF.

This clone was observed a few times. Compared with germline, one end of the junction differs, possibly owing to a read error. V gene TRBV7-9 combines with J gene TRBJ2-7; 10 bases map to TRBD1. Germline V gene lookup returns CDR1 SEHNR and CDR2 FQNEAQ (reference sequence). There are 16 residues in the CDR3. The CDR3 spells CSSSITSDRGTYEQYF. Here the CDR3 DNA reads TGTTCCAGCAGCATCACCTCGGACAGGGGGACCTACGAGCAGTACTTC.

J is TRBJ1-6 and V is TRBV6-5; TRBD1 matches at 7 bases. V shed 7 bases, J shed 7 bases, and the junction held 10 bases outside the gene matches. Germline-derived CDR1 and CDR2 are MNHEY and SVGAGI. This CDR3 region has 15 residues. The CDR3 reads CASTSLTGTNSPLHF. In DNA form, the CDR3 reads TGTGCCAGCACTTCGCTGACAGGGACAAATTCACCCCTCCACTTT.

V and J are TRBV7-9 and TRBJ1-1, with TRBD1 identical over 7 bases. The CDR3 is 14 amino acids. Germline CDR1 SEHNR, CDR2 FQNEAQ (reference sequence). Trimming removed 7 bases from V and 5 bases from J; junction bases left unmatched: 10. Here the CDR3 DNA reads TGTGCCAGCATACCACAGGGGAAGCTGACTGAAGCTTTCTTT. Translated: CASIPQGKLTEAFF.

The chain couples TRBV11-2 to TRBJ2-1; D gene uncertain. Trimming removed 3 bases from V and 9 bases from J, with 12 bases in between. This CDR3 contains 13 residues. CDR1 is SGHAT and CDR2 is FQNNGV in the germline V gene. The DNA of the CDR3 is TGTGCCAGCAGCTTTCTCCGGTCTGGTGAGCAGTTCTTC. Residues: CASSFLRSGEQFF.

The V gene is TRBV5-6, the J gene TRBJ1-5, with a weak D call TRBD1 (5 bases). V shed 3 bases and J shed 4 bases, with 8 bases lying between them. The CDR3 has 13 amino acids. The germline V gene has CDR1 SGHDT and CDR2 YYEEEE. The CDR3 nucleotides read TGTGCCAGCAGCTCGTCAGGGAATCAGCCCCAGCATTTT. It translates to CASSSSGNQPQHF.

The CDR3 DNA follows: TGTGCCAGCAGCTTGCGCAGGGGACACAACGAGCAGTACTTC. Its protein is CASSLRRGHNEQYF. This chain uses TRBV11-2 with TRBJ2-7; tentative D call: TRBD1 (6 bases). This CDR3 comprises 14 residues. Germline CDR1 and CDR2: SGHAT and FQNNGV. V was trimmed by 3 bases and J by 5 bases, leaving 14 bases between them. The whole variable domain, filled in from reference TRBV11-2 and TRBJ2-7, reads EAGVAQSPRYKIIEKRQSVAFWCNPISGHATLYWYQQILGQGPKLLIQFQNNGVVDDSQLPKDRFSAERLKGVDSTLKIQPAKLEDSAVYLCASSLRRGHNEQYFGPGTRLTVT.